This TCR beta chain was recovered during a study of monozygotic twins with inflammatory bowel disease. After re-calling the 5' RACE reads, TCRdb lists one entry per CDR3 protein, DNA absent. Seen in this sample are about 440,000 distinct CDR3 sequences; the ten most common clones hold 2% to 3%. On this clonotype itself: Its specificity is not known.

The authors drew 2 to 2.5 ml of blood from each donor. The CDR3 sequence is 15 residues long. Findings and caveats of the study: Separate T cell subtypes could not be resolved from one another. Versus healthy twins, IBD patients showed fewer clonotypes shared with others, especially with disease activity. Patients with IBD had less TCRbeta diversity (inverse Simpson) than their healthy co-twins.

The source material was blood. V and J are TRBV12-3 or TRBV12-4 and TRBJ1-2; TCRdb proposes TRBD1, but this gene call is untestable without DNA. This TCR was recovered from a human donor with ulcerative colitis or Crohn's disease, or a healthy co-twin of an affected twin (not recorded which). The CDR3 region is CASSVSGTGGVGYTF.